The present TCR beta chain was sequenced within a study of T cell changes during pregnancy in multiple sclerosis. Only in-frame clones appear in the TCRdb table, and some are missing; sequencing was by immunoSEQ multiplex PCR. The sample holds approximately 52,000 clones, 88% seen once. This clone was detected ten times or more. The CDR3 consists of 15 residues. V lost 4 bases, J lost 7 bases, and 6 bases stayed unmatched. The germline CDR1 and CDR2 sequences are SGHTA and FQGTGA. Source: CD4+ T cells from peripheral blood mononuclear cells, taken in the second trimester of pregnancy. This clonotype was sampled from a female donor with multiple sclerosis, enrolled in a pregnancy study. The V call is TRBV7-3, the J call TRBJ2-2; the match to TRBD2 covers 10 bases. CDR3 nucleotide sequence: TGTGCCAGCAGCTCCCTCGGACTAGCGGTCGGGGAGCTGTTTTTT. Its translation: CASSSLGLAVGELFF. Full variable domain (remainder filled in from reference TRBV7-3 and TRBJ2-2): GAGVSQTPSNKVTEKGKYVELRCDPISGHTALYWYRQSLGQGPEFLIYFQGTGAADDSGLPNDRFFAVRPEGSVSTLKIQRTERGDSAVYLCASSSLGLAVGELFFGEGSRLTVL.